Sequencing of this T cell receptor (beta chain) was carried out in a study of T cell repertoires in cytomegalovirus infection. The junction had 14 bases not matched to a gene; V was cut back by 4 bases and J by 0 bases. Germline CDR1 is SGHVS and CDR2 is FNYEAQ. The CDR3 extends over 19 amino acids. In TCRdb, the reads were re-called with MiXCR into one record per CDR3 protein. The table includes around 180,000 distinct CDR3 sequences, roughly 27% detected once. J is TRBJ1-2 and V is TRBV7-6; 10 nucleotides align to TRBD1. The TCR originated in a human donor in good health (CMV status not recorded). Some clones in this sample may be carry-over from other donors' samples. Input material: PBMCs. The CDR3 DNA reads as TGTGCCAGCAGCTCCTCCCCCCGACAGGGGGCTCTTCCTAACTATGGCTACACCTTC. Amino acid sequence: CASSSSPRQGALPNYGYTF.